Below, 18 T cell receptor beta chains from the same sample are listed, as sequenced in a study of T-cell memory formation after mild COVID-19. TCRdb re-called the 5' RACE reads with MiXCR, one entry per CDR3 protein. The repertoire holds about 440,000 distinct CDR3 sequences, with about 20% as singletons. The sample taken for sequencing was PBMCs or a T cell subset sorted from them (not recorded which). The receptors stem from an adult woman who had mild COVID-19 (a few samples of this study predate the infection). Cell type and time point are not known.

The chain has TRBV12-3 or TRBV12-4 and TRBJ2-1; D is possibly TRBD1 or TRBD2 (5 bases each). The CDR3 runs 17 residues. Trimming removed 5 bases from V and 3 bases from J, with 20 bases in between. CDR3 DNA: TGTGCCAGCAGTCCCCCCGGACGGGACGGGTACTACAATGAGCAGTTCTTC. Translation gives CASSPPGRDGYYNEQFF.

The V call is TRBV10-3, the J call TRBJ1-3; no definite D call. V was pared by 11 bases and J by 2 bases, with 10 bases between. Germline V CDR1 and CDR2: ENHRY, SYGVKD. The CDR3 is 12 amino acids. CDR3 sequence reads: CAGGNAGNTIYF. The CDR3 DNA reads as TGTGCCGGTGGGAATGCTGGAAACACCATATATTTT.

The rearrangement links TRBV7-9 to TRBJ2-3; TRBD1 is a possible D gene (5 bases). Germline CDR1 reads SEHNR; CDR2 reads FQNEAQ (reference sequence). This CDR3 has 16 residues. With 2 bases removed from V and 0 bases from J, the gap between germline ends came to 12 bases. CDR3 bases: TGTGCCAGCAGCTTATTTCTGACAGCTAGCACAGATACGCAGTATTTT. It is translated as CASSLFLTASTDTQYF.

The V and J genes are TRBV4-2 and TRBJ2-1; TRBD2 matches at 9 bases. V was clipped by 3 bases and J by 7 bases; unmatched bases: 7. CDR1 and CDR2 (germline): LGHNA, YNFKEQ. There are 15 residues in the CDR3. In DNA, the CDR3 is TGTGCCAGCAGCCAGAGAGCTAGCGGGATTAATGAGCAGTTCTTC. Amino acids: CASSQRASGINEQFF.

This chain joins TRBV5-6 and TRBJ2-7; 8 nucleotides line up with TRBD1. Germline CDR1 reads SGHDT; CDR2 reads YYEEEE. Germline trimming cut 4 bases from V and 5 bases from J; bases unmatched to any gene: 8. This CDR3 has 14 amino acids. The CDR3 loop reads CASSKIQGANEQYV. CDR3 sequence (DNA): TGTGCCAGCAGCAAAATTCAGGGGGCTAACGAGCAGTACGTC.

This clonotype showed up many times. V and J are TRBV6-5 and TRBJ2-3; D unclear. Trimming pared 0 bases from V and 0 bases from J, leaving 10 bases between. This CDR3 comprises 16 residues. Germline V gene data show CDR1 as MNHEY and CDR2 as SVGAGI. The CDR3 loop is CASSYSGGVSTDTQYF. CDR3 in DNA: TGTGCCAGCAGTTACTCAGGCGGAGTAAGCACAGATACGCAGTATTTT.

V is TRBV7-9 and J is TRBJ1-3, with no clear D. The CDR3 covers 17 residues. Germline CDR1 SEHNR, CDR2 FQNEAQ (reference sequence). Trimming stripped 3 bases from V and 7 bases from J, with 22 bases between. For the CDR3, the DNA is TGTGCCAGCAGCTTCCACTCCGCGGGGAGCAACGGGAACACCATATATTTT. Translating it yields CASSFHSAGSNGNTIYF.

V and J are TRBV4-1 and TRBJ2-2; TRBD1 matches 7 bases. In germline, CDR1 is MGHRA, CDR2 YSYEKL. The trim removed 4 bases at V and 7 bases at J, leaving 6 bases unmatched. This CDR3 region has 14 residues. The CDR3 DNA reads TGCGCCAGCAGCCCACGACAGGGCGTCGGGGAGCTGTTTTTT. Protein product: CASSPRQGVGELFF.

The V and J genes are TRBV7-9 and TRBJ2-3; D call uncertain. V gave up 3 bases and J gave up 4 bases, with 8 bases separating them. CDR3 length equals 13 residues. The germline V gene has CDR1 SEHNR and CDR2 FQNEAQ (reference sequence). CDR3 in amino acids: CASSFYYADTQYF. CDR3 coding DNA: TGTGCCAGCAGCTTTTACTACGCAGATACGCAGTATTTT. Using reference TRBV7-9 and TRBJ2-3 for the parts outside the CDR3, the full variable domain is DTGVSQNPRHKITKRGQNVTFRCDPISEHNRLYWYRQTLGQGPEFLTYFQNEAQLEKSRLLSDRFSAERPKGSFSTLEIQRTEQGDSAMYLCASSFYYADTQYFGPGTRLTVL.

This sequence joins TRBV7-2 and TRBJ2-1, with 11 bases that match TRBD2. After removal of 5 bases from V and 4 bases from J, the junction contained 7 bases not matched to a gene. Germline loops: CDR1 SGHTA, CDR2 FQGNSA. This CDR3 region has 16 residues. The CDR3, as DNA: TGTGCCAGCAGCCCCAGACTAGCGGGATTATACAATGAGCAGTTCTTC. Encoded protein: CASSPRLAGLYNEQFF.

Here the CDR3 DNA reads TGTGCCAGCAGCTCAATCCTCGAGGATACGCAGTATTTT. Its translation: CASSSILEDTQYF. The rearrangement uses TRBV11-3 and TRBJ2-3; D unclear. V dropped 4 bases and J dropped 6 bases, with 11 bases sitting between them. The CDR3 runs to 13 residues. CDR1 is SGHNT, CDR2 YENEEA, per germline.

This clonotype appeared a few times. Here the CDR3 reads CASSENSGGTYEQYF. In DNA, the CDR3 is TGTGCCAGCAGTGAAAATAGCGGGGGAACCTACGAGCAGTACTTC. The chain joins TRBV2 to TRBJ2-7; 9 nucleotides line up with TRBD2. Per the germline V gene, CDR1 is SNHLY and CDR2 is FYNNEI. J lost 2 bases, V lost 2 bases, and 4 bases had no gene match. There are 15 residues in the CDR3.

As DNA, the CDR3 is TGCGCCAGCAGCCTATCCAGGGCTGAGACCCAGTACTTC. Amino acids: CASSLSRAETQYF. This chain uses TRBV5-1 with TRBJ2-5; weak D call: TRBD1 (5 bases). CDR3 length: 13 residues. Per germline, CDR1 SGHRS and CDR2 YFSETQ. Deletions cut 4 bases from V and 5 bases from J, with 12 bases between.

This clonotype was counted between two and nine times. The V gene is TRBV20-1, the J gene TRBJ1-1; possibly TRBD1 for D (5 bases). V lost 8 bases to trimming and J lost 5 bases, with 21 bases between them. The CDR3 totals 14 residues. From germline, CDR1 is DFQATT and CDR2 SNEGSKA (reference sequence). CDR3 coding DNA: TGCAGTTCGTACGATGTGGGCGAGGGGACTGAAGCTTTCTTT. Its translation is CSSYDVGEGTEAFF.

In its sample, this clonotype was seen once. The chain employs TRBV10-3 and TRBJ1-5; 7 bases line up with TRBD1. Germline V CDR1 and CDR2: ENHRY, SYGVKD. There are 13 residues in the CDR3. V dropped 6 bases and J dropped 7; count of bases not matched to a gene: 6. CDR3 DNA: TGTGCCATCAGGGGGGACAGAGACCAGCCCCAGCATTTT. It is translated as CAIRGDRDQPQHF.

This clonotype was detected a few times. The V gene is TRBV20-1, the J gene TRBJ2-7; tentative D call: TRBD2 (6 bases). The CDR3 totals 14 residues. Germline-derived CDR1 and CDR2 are DFQATT and SNEGSKA (reference sequence). V was clipped by 5 bases and J by 2 bases, with 16 bases between them. The CDR3 DNA reads as TGCAGTGCTCGGGGGACTCTACAAACCTACGAGCAGTACTTC. Translation gives CSARGTLQTYEQYF.

This chain uses TRBV12-3 or TRBV12-4 with TRBJ1-1; TRBD1 aligns across 7 bases. V lost 8 bases and J lost 0; bases outside the gene matches: 9. The CDR3 length is 15 residues. This chain's CDR3 is CASGPGQRLNTEAFF. The CDR3 DNA follows: TGTGCCAGCGGCCCGGGACAGAGATTGAACACTGAAGCTTTCTTT.

The genes are TRBV12-3 or TRBV12-4 and TRBJ1-5; 8 positions match TRBD1. Germline trimming cut 4 bases from V and 5 bases from J; bases unmatched to any gene: 4. The CDR3 totals 14 residues. CDR3 amino acids: CASSSDRGDQPQHF. CDR3 nucleotides: TGTGCCAGCAGTTCAGACAGGGGCGATCAGCCCCAGCATTTT.